The entry below describes one T cell receptor (beta chain). No antigen is known for it. TCRdb re-derived calls from the 5' RACE reads in MiXCR, one entry per CDR3 protein. The sample yields 300,000 to 450,000 distinct CDR3 sequences, 6.2% seen once. The source of the sample is a study of T cells after yellow fever vaccination. Study-wide background: Some fractions had low cell numbers, and these were prepared with SMART-Seq v4 Ultra Low Input. Points from the study as a whole: The secondary response was weaker, and its peak arrived faster, on day 5 versus 15.

Germline lookup yields CDR1 ENHRY and CDR2 SYGVKD. The CDR3 is 14 residues long. Between the trimmed V and J ends, which lost 0 bases and 7 bases, there was a span of 10 bases. The receptor was derived from a man aged 30 to 45 who received the YFV17D yellow fever vaccine. The sequencing here drew on PBMCs, taken 5 days after the yellow fever booster vaccination. V is TRBV10-3 and J is TRBJ2-1; tentatively, D is TRBD2 (5 bases). CDR3 sequence: CAISESRDRNEQFF. The DNA of the CDR3 is TGTGCCATCAGTGAGTCCCGGGATAGGAATGAGCAGTTCTTC.